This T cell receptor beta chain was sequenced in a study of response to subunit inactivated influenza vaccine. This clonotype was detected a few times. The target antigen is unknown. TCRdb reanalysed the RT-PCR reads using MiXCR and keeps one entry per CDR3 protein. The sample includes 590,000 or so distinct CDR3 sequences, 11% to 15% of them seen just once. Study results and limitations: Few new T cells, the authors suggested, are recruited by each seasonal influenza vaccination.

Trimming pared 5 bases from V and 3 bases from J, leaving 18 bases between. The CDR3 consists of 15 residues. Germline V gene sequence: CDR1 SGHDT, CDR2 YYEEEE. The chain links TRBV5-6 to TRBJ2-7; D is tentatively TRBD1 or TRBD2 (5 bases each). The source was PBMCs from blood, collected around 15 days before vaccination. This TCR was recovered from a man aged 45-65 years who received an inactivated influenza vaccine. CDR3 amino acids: CASSDEQGRHYEQYF. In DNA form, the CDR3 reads TGTGCCAGCAGTGACGAGCAGGGACGACACTACGAGCAGTACTTC.